Sequencing of this TCR beta chain was carried out in a study of beta chain features in type 1 diabetes. The sequenced template was cDNA made from the entire isolated RNA. Clones were read by immunoSEQ multiplex PCR, and TCRdb kept only the in-frame ones, dropping some. The data contain about 350,000 clones, 20% of them seen just once; the ten biggest clones take up approximately 0.046%. Purity of each sorted population was above 95%. This clone has only a few counts. Deletions cut 4 bases from V and 4 bases from J, with 14 bases between. The CDR3 extends over 14 amino acids. Germline-derived CDR1 and CDR2 are SGDLS and YYNGEE.

This sequence joins TRBV9 and TRBJ2-5, with D maybe TRBD1 (5 bases). The sequencing input was naive CD4+ T cells from blood. This receptor was identified in a woman younger than 35 in good health. CDR3 sequence: CASSQAGHGETQYF. CDR3 nucleotides: TGTGCCAGCAGCCAAGCAGGGCACGGAGAGACCCAGTACTTC.